This passage covers 8 T cell receptor beta chains from one sample sequenced in a study of blood T cell repertoires in COVID-19. The table came from immunoSEQ multiplex PCR; TCRdb's copy has only in-frame clones and leaves some out. The table includes 410,000 or so clones, roughly 90% detected once. Sequenced sample: peripheral blood. These receptors all come from a woman aged 40 to 50 with COVID-19, enrolled during active disease.

The rearrangement joins TRBV27 to TRBJ1-4; 7 bases agree with TRBD1. After removal of 3 bases from V and 8 bases from J, the junction contained 6 bases not matched to a gene. Germline V CDR1 and CDR2: MNHEY, SMNVEV (reference sequence). This CDR3 is 14 amino acids long. The chain's CDR3 is CASSLTGPREKLFF. CDR3 coding DNA: TGTGCCAGCAGTTTGACAGGGCCTCGGGAAAAACTGTTTTTT.

The chain joins TRBV15 to TRBJ2-1, with no clear D. The CDR3 extends over 12 amino acids. CDR1 LNHNV and CDR2 YYDKDF come from the germline V gene (reference sequence). Trimming shortened V by 5 bases and J by 3 bases, and 5 bases separated the two germline ends. In DNA form, the CDR3 reads TGTGCCACCAGCCCCTTCTACAATGAGCAGTTCTTC. Residues: CATSPFYNEQFF.

The chain recombines TRBV13 with TRBJ1-4; TRBD1 aligns across 7 bases. The CDR3 has 15 residues. V lost 2 bases to trimming and J lost 5 bases; unmatched junction nucleotides: 5. Germline CDR1 and CDR2: PRHDT and FYEKMQ (reference sequence). The CDR3: CASSLWDSLNEKLFF. CDR3 DNA: TGTGCCAGCAGCTTATGGGACAGCCTGAATGAAAAACTGTTTTTT.

The chain links TRBV7-2 to TRBJ1-3; no firm D call. The ends were cut back, 4 bases at V and 6 bases at J, with 22 bases in the middle. CDR1 SGHTA and CDR2 FQGNSA come from the germline V gene. The CDR3 is made up of 17 amino acids. CDR3 amino acids: CASSWPLGTQAANTIYF. CDR3 DNA sequence: TGTGCCAGCAGCTGGCCGCTCGGAACCCAGGCAGCAAACACCATATATTTT.

This rearrangement joins TRBV7-2 to TRBJ2-7; tentatively, D is TRBD1 (5 bases). The CDR3 loop spans 13 amino acids. Trimming removed 2 bases at V and 6 bases at J, with 11 bases between. In germline, CDR1 is SGHTA, CDR2 FQGNSA. CDR3: CASSLRQQTEQYF. In nucleotides, the CDR3 is TGTGCCAGCAGCTTAAGACAGCAGACCGAGCAGTACTTC.

The chain joins TRBV4-1 to TRBJ2-6; unclear D gene. CDR1 and CDR2 (germline): MGHRA, YSYEKL. Trimming left V 3 bases short and J 4 bases short, with 13 bases between. This CDR3 has 16 residues. The CDR3 region is CASSHRQVAGANVLTF. The CDR3 DNA sequence: TGCGCCAGCAGCCACAGGCAGGTCGCCGGGGCCAACGTCCTGACTTTC.

The genes are TRBV21-1 and TRBJ1-2. TRBV21-1 is annotated as a pseudogene. The CDR3 totals 11 residues. This CDR3 reads CASSKDGGYTF. For the CDR3, the DNA is TGTGCCAGCAGCAAAGACGGTGGCTACACCTTC.

The rearrangement links TRBV27 to TRBJ2-1; possibly TRBD2 for D (6 bases). Germline assignment: CDR1 MNHEY and CDR2 SMNVEV (reference sequence). V was pared by 4 bases and J by 6 bases, with 16 bases between. This CDR3 region has 15 residues. The CDR3, as DNA: TGTGCCAGCAGTTCAGGACTTCTCGGGGGCAATGAGCAGTTCTTC. Amino acid sequence: CASSSGLLGGNEQFF.